These 14 T cell receptor beta chains were all obtained from the same sample, sequenced in a study of identical twins. TCRdb called the 5' RACE reads again in MiXCR, with one record for every CDR3 protein. The sample has around 490,000 distinct CDR3 sequences, about 20% seen once; the top ten hold roughly 0.5%. This sample also appeared in a second study, on yellow fever vaccine responses in identical twins.

The sequencing input was CD4+ T cells sorted from blood. These receptors were collected from a woman between 18 and 29 years old in good health.

CDR3 nucleotide sequence: TGTGCCAGCAGTTTCGAGTTTATGACGGAGTTCCGCTCTGGGGCCAACGTCCTGACTTTC. Amino acid sequence: CASSFEFMTEFRSGANVLTF. The chain has TRBV6-2 or TRBV6-3 and TRBJ2-6, with D uncertain. V was clipped by 4 bases and J by 0 bases, with 22 bases between them. The germline V gene encodes CDR1 MNHEY and CDR2 SVGEGT. This CDR3 comprises 20 residues.

The V and J genes are TRBV7-8 and TRBJ2-5; 7 bases line up with TRBD1. The CDR3 sequence is 15 residues long. V dropped 2 bases and J dropped 7; count of bases not matched to a gene: 10. The germline V gene encodes CDR1 SGHVS and CDR2 FQNEAQ. CDR3 nucleotide sequence: TGTGCCAGCAGCTTAACGGACAGGCCCCAGGCGACCCAGTACTTC. It codes for CASSLTDRPQATQYF.

The CDR3 sequence: CASSIGTGSEKLFF. The CDR3 bases are TGTGCCAGCAGCATCGGGACAGGGTCTGAAAAACTGTTTTTT. The chain joins TRBV7-6 to TRBJ1-4, with 9 bases aligning to TRBD1. Germline assignment: CDR1 SGHVS and CDR2 FNYEAQ. J gave up 7 bases and V 5 bases, and 5 bases lay outside the gene matches. CDR3 size: 14 residues.

In this sample, this clonotype turned up a few times. The CDR3 DNA follows: TGTGCCAGCAGCCCCCTTGGACCATGGGGTGAGCAGTACTTC. Its protein product is CASSPLGPWGEQYF. This rearrangement joins TRBV7-9 to TRBJ2-7; D is unclear. Germline V gives CDR1 SEHNR, CDR2 FQNEAQ (reference sequence). Trimming shortened V by 5 bases and J by 7 bases, and 18 bases separated the two germline ends. The CDR3 is 14 amino acids.

This chain joins TRBV6-1 and TRBJ2-5, with D tentatively TRBD1 (7 bases). Trimming cost V 6 bases and J 5 bases, with 25 bases left between them. Germline CDR1 MNHNS, CDR2 SASEGT. CDR3 size: 17 residues. CDR3 in DNA: TGTGCCAGCAGCCTACGTTGGGGGGCGGGACAGATGGAGACCCAGTACTTC. This translates into CASSLRWGAGQMETQYF.

This rearrangement joins TRBV25-1 to TRBJ1-6; no definite D call. Looked up from germline, CDR1 is MGHDK and CDR2 is SYGVNS. CDR3 size: 12 residues. The V end was cut by 3 bases, the J end by 10 bases, with 7 bases between. The DNA for the CDR3 is TGTGCCAGCAGTGAGGGGATCTCACCCCTCCACTTT. It specifies CASSEGISPLHF.

The chain couples TRBV5-1 to TRBJ2-2; D is ambiguous. The CDR3 extends over 12 amino acids. Looked up from germline, CDR1 is SGHRS and CDR2 is YFSETQ. Trimming took off 7 bases at V and 6 bases at J, with 10 bases between the two ends. The CDR3 loop is CASYQDPGELFF. CDR3 coding DNA: TGCGCCAGCTATCAGGACCCCGGGGAGCTGTTTTTT.

The chain combines TRBV18 with TRBJ2-1; perhaps TRBD1 as D (6 bases). The germline V and J ends were trimmed by 3 bases and 4 bases, with 10 bases remaining between them. The CDR3 is made up of 14 amino acids. Germline V gives CDR1 KGHSH, CDR2 LQKENI. The CDR3 region is CASSPMGAYNEQFF. The DNA for the CDR3 is TGTGCCAGCTCACCGATGGGGGCGTACAATGAGCAGTTCTTC.

This clonotype was seen only a few times. The chain couples TRBV27 to TRBJ2-7; D is possibly TRBD2 (7 bases). Germline loops: CDR1 MNHEY, CDR2 SMNVEV (reference sequence). Trimming left V 6 bases short and J 1 base short, with 10 bases between. This CDR3 is 13 amino acids long. CDR3 bases: TGTGCCAGCAGGAAGGGGGGGTCCTACGAGCAGTACTTC. Encoded protein: CASRKGGSYEQYF.

This clonotype has more than one count but fewer than ten. CDR3 residues: CATSDPGTAGLSDTQYF. Here the CDR3 DNA reads TGTGCCACCAGTGATCCCGGGACAGCGGGGCTGTCGGATACGCAGTATTTT. The chain links TRBV24-1 to TRBJ2-3; D is tentatively TRBD1 or TRBD2 (7 bases each). V was pared by 3 bases and J by 6 bases, with 21 bases between. CDR1 KGHDR and CDR2 SFDVKD come from the germline V gene. The CDR3 runs to 17 residues.

The chain couples TRBV4-1 to TRBJ1-3, with D hard to call. The CDR3 is 14 amino acids. Trimming cost V 2 bases and J 5 bases, with 10 bases left between them. The germline CDR1 and CDR2 sequences are MGHRA and YSYEKL. The CDR3 is CASSQTYDRNTIYF. CDR3 DNA: TGCGCCAGCAGCCAAACTTACGACAGAAACACCATATATTTT.

This clonotype was seen more than once but under ten times. The V gene is TRBV29-1, the J gene TRBJ2-1; perhaps TRBD1 as D (5 bases). Per the germline V gene, CDR1 is SQVTM and CDR2 is ANQGSEA. Between the trimmed V and J ends, which lost 7 bases and 7 bases, there was a span of 17 bases. The CDR3 runs to 13 residues. The CDR3 sequence is CSAPRAETNEQFF. The CDR3 nucleotides read TGCAGCGCCCCCAGGGCAGAAACAAATGAGCAGTTCTTC.

This clonotype was observed a few times. The chain links TRBV10-3 to TRBJ2-1; D is undetermined. This CDR3 is 13 amino acids long. Germline CDR1 ENHRY, CDR2 SYGVKD. With 9 bases removed from V and 5 bases from J, the gap between germline ends came to 14 bases. The CDR3 DNA sequence: TGTGCCATTGGTGGTTCCAGCGACAATGAGCAGTTCTTC. It encodes CAIGGSSDNEQFF.

The chain employs TRBV10-3 and TRBJ1-1, with 7 bases fitting TRBD1. V shed 6 bases and J 3 bases; nucleotides not matched to a gene: 7. This CDR3 spans 14 amino acids. Germline V CDR1 and CDR2: ENHRY, SYGVKD. This CDR3 is CAIRVTGYDTEAFF. The CDR3 region has the DNA TGTGCCATCAGGGTGACAGGGTATGACACTGAAGCTTTCTTT.